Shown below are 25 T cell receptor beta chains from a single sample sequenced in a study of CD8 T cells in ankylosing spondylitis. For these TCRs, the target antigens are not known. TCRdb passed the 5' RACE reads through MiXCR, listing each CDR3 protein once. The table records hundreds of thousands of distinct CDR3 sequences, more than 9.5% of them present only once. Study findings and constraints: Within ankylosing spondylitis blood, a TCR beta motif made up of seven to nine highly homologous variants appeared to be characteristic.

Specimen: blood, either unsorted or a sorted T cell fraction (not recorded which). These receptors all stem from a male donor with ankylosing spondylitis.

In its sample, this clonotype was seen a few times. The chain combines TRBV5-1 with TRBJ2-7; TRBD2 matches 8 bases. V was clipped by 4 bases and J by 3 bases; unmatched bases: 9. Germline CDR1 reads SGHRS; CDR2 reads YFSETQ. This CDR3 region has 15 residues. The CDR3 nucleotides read TGCGCCAGCAGCCCCCGAGCGGGAGAGGGCTACGAGCAGTACGTC. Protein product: CASSPRAGEGYEQYV.

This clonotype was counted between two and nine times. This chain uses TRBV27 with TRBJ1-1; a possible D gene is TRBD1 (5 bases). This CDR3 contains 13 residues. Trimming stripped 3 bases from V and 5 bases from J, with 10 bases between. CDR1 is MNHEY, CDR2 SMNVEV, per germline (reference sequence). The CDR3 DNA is TGTGCCAGCAGTTTGGGACGGGAAACTGAAGCTTTCTTT. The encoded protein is CASSLGRETEAFF.

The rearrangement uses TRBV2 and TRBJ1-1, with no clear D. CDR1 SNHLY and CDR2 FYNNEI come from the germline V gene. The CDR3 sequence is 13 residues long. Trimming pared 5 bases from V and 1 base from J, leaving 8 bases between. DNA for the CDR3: TGTGCCAGCAGTCCTGAAAAGAACACTGAAGCTTTCTTT. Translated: CASSPEKNTEAFF.

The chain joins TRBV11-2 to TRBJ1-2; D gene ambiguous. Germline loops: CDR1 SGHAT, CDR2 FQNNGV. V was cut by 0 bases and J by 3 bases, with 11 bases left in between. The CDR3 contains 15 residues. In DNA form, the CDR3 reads TGTGCCAGCAGCTTAGATTCACGTTGGGACTATGGCTACACCTTC. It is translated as CASSLDSRWDYGYTF.

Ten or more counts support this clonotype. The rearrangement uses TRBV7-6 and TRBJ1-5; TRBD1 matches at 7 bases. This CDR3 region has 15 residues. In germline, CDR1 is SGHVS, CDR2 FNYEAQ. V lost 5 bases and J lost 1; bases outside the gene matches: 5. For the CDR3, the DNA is TGTGCCAGCAGCCTGGGACAGCAAAGCAATCAGCCCCAGCATTTT. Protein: CASSLGQQSNQPQHF.

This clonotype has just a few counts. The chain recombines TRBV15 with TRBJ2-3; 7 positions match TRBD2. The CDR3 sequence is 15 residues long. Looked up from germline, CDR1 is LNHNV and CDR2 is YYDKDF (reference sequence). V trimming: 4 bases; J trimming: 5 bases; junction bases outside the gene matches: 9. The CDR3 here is CATSKRLIAGDTQYF. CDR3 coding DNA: TGTGCCACCAGCAAGAGATTAATAGCGGGAGATACGCAGTATTTT.

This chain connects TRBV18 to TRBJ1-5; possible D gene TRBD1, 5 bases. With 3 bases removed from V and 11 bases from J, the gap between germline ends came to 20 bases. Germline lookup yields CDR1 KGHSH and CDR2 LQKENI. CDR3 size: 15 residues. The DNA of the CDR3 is TGTGCCAGCTCACCGCTGGAGGGGTCACTGGGAGCCCAGCATTTT. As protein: CASSPLEGSLGAQHF. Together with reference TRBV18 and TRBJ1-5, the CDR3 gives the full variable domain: NAGVMQNPRHLVRRRGQEARLRCSPMKGHSHVYWYRQLPEEGLKFMVYLQKENIIDESGMPKERFSAEFPKEGPSILRIQQVVRGDSAAYFCASSPLEGSLGAQHFGDGTRLSIL.

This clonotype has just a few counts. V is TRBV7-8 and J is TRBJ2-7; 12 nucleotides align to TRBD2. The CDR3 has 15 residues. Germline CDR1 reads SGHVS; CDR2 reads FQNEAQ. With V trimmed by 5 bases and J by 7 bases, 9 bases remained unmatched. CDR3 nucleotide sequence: TGTGCCAGCAGCGGACGACTAGCGGGAGTGCTTGAGCAGTACTTC. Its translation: CASSGRLAGVLEQYF.

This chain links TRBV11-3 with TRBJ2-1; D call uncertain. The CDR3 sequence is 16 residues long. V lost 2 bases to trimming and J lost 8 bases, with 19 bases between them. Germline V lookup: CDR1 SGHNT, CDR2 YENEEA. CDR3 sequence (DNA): TGTGCCAGCAGCTTAAGAGGACGGAACCCTGGGGATGAGCAGTTCTTC. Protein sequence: CASSLRGRNPGDEQFF.

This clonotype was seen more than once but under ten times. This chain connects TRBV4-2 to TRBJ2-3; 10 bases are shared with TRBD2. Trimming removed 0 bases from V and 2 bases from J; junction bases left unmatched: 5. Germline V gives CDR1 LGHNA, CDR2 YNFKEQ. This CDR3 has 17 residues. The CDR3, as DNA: TGTGCCAGCAGCCAAGAACCTAGCGGGAGCTTCACAGATACGCAGTATTTT. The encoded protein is CASSQEPSGSFTDTQYF.

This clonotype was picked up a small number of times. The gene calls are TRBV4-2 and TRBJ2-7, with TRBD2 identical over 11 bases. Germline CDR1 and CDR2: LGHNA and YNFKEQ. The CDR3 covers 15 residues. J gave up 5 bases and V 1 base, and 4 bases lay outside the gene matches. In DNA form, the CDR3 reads TGTGCCAGCAGCCAAGGCATAGCGGGAGGGAACGAGCAGTACTTC. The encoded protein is CASSQGIAGGNEQYF.

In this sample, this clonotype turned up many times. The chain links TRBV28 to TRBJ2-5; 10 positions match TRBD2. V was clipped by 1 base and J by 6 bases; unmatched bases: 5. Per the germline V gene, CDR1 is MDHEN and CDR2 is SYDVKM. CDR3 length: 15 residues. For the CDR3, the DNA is TGTGCCAGCAGTTTATTCGGGACTAGCGCACAGACCCAGTACTTC. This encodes CASSLFGTSAQTQYF.

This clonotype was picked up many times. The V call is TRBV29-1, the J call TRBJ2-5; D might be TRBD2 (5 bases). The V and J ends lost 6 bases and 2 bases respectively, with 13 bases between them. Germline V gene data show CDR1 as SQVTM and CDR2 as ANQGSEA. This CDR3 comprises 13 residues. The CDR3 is CSVYSPGQETQYF. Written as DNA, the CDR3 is TGCAGCGTCTATAGCCCGGGGCAAGAGACCCAGTACTTC.

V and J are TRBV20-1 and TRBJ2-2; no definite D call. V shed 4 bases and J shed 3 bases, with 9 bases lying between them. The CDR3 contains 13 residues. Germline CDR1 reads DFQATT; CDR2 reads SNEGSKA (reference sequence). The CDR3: CSAILLDTGELFF. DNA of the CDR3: TGCAGTGCTATTCTCCTGGACACCGGGGAGCTGTTTTTT.

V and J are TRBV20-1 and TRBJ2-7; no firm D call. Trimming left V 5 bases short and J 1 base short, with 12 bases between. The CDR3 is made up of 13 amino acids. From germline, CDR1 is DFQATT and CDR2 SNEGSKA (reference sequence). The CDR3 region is CSAPWGLSYEQYF. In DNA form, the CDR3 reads TGCAGTGCTCCCTGGGGTCTTTCCTACGAGCAGTACTTC.

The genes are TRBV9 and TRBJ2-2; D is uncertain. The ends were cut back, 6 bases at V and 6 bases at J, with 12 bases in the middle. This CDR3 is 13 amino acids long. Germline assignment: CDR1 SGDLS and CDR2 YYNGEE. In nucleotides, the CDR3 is TGTGCCAGCATGCAGTCCGCCGCCGGGGAGCTGTTTTTT. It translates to CASMQSAAGELFF. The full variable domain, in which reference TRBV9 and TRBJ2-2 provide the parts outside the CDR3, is DSGVTQTPKHLITATGQRVTLRCSPRSGDLSVYWYQQSLDQGLQFLIQYYNGEERAKGNILERFSAQQFPDLHSELNLSSLELGDSALYFCASMQSAAGELFFGEGSRLTVL.

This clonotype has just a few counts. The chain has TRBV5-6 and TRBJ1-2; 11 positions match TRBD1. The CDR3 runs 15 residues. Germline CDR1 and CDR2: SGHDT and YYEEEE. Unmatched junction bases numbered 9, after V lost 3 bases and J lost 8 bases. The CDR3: CASSYRDRGFWGYTF. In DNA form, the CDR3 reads TGTGCCAGCAGCTACCGGGACAGGGGGTTCTGGGGCTACACCTTC.

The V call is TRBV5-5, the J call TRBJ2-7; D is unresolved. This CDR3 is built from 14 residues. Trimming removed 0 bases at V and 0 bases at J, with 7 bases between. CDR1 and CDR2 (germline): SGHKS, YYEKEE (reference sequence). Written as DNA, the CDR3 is TGTGCCAGCAGCTTGGAAAGTAGCTCCTACGAGCAGTACTTC. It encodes CASSLESSSYEQYF. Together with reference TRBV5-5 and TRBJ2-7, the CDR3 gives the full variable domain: DAGVTQSPTHLIKTRGQQVTLRCSPISGHKSVSWYQQVLGQGPQFIFQYYEKEERGRGNFPDRFSARQFPNYSSELNVNALLLGDSALYLCASSLESSSYEQYFGPGTRLTVT.

DNA for the CDR3: TGTGCTAGTGGTTTAGAAGATGGAAACACCATATATTTT. The encoded protein is CASGLEDGNTIYF. The chain couples TRBV12-5 to TRBJ1-3; the D is unclear. This CDR3 comprises 13 residues. V was pared by 3 bases and J by 3 bases, with 6 bases between. Germline lookup yields CDR1 LGHNT and CDR2 FRNRAP.

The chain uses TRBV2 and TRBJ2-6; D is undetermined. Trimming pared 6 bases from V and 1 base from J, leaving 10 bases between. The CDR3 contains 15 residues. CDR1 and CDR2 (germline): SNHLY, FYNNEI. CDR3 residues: CASSPRASGANVLTF. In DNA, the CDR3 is TGTGCCAGCAGCCCACGTGCGTCTGGGGCCAACGTCCTGACTTTC.

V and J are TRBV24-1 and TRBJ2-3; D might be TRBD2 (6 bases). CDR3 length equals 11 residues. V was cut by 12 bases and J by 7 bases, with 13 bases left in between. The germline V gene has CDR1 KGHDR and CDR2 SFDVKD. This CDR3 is CAVGSMNTQYF. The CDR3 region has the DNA TGTGCCGTCGGGAGTATGAATACGCAGTATTTT.

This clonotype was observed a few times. CDR3 coding DNA: TGCAGCGTCGCTCATGGTTCATCGGGAAACACCATATATTTT. Its translation: CSVAHGSSGNTIYF. The rearrangement links TRBV29-1 to TRBJ1-3; D is unclear. The ends were cut back, 6 bases at V and 4 bases at J, with 16 bases in the middle. This CDR3 has 14 amino acids. In germline, CDR1 is SQVTM, CDR2 ANQGSEA.

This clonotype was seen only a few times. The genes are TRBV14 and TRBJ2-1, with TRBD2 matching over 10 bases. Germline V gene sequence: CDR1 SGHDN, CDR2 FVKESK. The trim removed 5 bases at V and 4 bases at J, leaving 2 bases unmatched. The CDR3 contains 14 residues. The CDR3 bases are TGTGCCAGCAGCGGGACTAGCGTATACAATGAGCAGTTCTTC. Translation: CASSGTSVYNEQFF.

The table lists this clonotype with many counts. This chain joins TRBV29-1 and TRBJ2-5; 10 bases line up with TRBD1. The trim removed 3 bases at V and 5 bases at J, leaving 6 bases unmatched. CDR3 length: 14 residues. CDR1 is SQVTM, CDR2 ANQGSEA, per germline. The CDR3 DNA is TGCAGCGTTGACGGGGACAGGGGATCGGAGACCCAGTACTTC. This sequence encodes CSVDGDRGSETQYF.

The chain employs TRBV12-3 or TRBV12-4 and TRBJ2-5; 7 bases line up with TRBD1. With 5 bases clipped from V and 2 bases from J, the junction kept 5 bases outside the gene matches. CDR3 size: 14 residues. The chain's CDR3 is CASSQTTGQETQYF. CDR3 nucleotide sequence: TGTGCCAGCAGTCAGACGACAGGGCAAGAGACCCAGTACTTC.